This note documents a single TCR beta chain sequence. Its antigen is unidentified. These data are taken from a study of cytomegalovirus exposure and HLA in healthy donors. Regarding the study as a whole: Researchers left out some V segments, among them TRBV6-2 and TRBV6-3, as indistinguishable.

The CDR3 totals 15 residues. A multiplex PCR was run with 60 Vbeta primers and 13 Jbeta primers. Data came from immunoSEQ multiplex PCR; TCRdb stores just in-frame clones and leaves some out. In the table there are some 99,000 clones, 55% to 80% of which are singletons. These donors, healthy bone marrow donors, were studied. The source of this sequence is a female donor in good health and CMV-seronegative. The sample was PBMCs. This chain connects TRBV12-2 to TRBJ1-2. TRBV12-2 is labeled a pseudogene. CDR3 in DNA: TGTGCTCAAGGGAGAATTAAGGACCTTAACTATGGCTACACCTTC. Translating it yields CAQGRIKDLNYGYTF.